The clone carrying this T cell receptor (beta chain) was detected only a few times. The target antigen is unknown. This sample was taken from a study of T-cell reconstitution after alpha-beta-depleted transplantation in children. Findings and caveats of the study: At one year after transplant, newly produced T cells mostly accounted for T-cell counts and diversity. About two months after transplant, alpha-beta T cells reportedly came from several hundred expanded graft clones.

During its preparation, the TCRbeta library received unique molecular identifiers. From the PCR reads, TCRdb called clonotypes with MiXCR, one entry per CDR3 protein. The table shows more than 500,000 distinct CDR3 sequences, with over 10% occurring only once. Sequenced material: PBMCs, mostly from graft donor cells, taken 180 days after TCRalphabeta/CD19-depleted stem cell transplant. The TCR originated in a female patient aged 2-15 years who had a stem cell transplant for aplastic anemia, so the T cells may come from the graft donor.

The CDR3 region has the DNA TGTGCCAGCAGACTTCGGACCGGAGACGGGCAGTTCTTC. Translating gives CASRLRTGDGQFF. The chain joins TRBV21-1 to TRBJ2-1. TRBV21-1 is tagged as a pseudogene. This CDR3 region has 13 residues.